This T cell receptor beta chain appears in the sequencing data of a study of blood T cell repertoires in COVID-19. About the study: Italy, Spain and the United States were the sources of the convalescent and acute COVID-19 samples. Sample material is recorded as cDNA or gDNA derived from T cells, B-cell-depleted T cells, or PBMCs.

This clone came up once. The CDR3 sequence is 12 residues long. Trimming at V came to 8 bases and at J to 7 bases, leaving 5 bases not matched to a gene. Looked up from germline, CDR1 is MNHEY and CDR2 is SMNVEV (reference sequence). Per the original data handling: Scientists estimated how many nucleated cells there were by amplifying reference gene primers. Profiled with immunoSEQ multiplex PCR; TCRdb holds only in-frame clones, not every one. The D gene and trimming were derived from the DNA, and the V and J assignments and clone size from that table. In the table there are approximately 410,000 clones, about nine tenths of which are singletons.

Sequenced sample: peripheral blood. The rearrangement joins TRBV27 to TRBJ2-5; TRBD1 matches at 9 bases. This TCR was recovered from a woman in her 30s with active or convalescent COVID-19. The CDR3 sequence is CASGDRVGTQYF. DNA for the CDR3: TGTGCCAGCGGGGACAGGGTGGGGACCCAGTACTTC.